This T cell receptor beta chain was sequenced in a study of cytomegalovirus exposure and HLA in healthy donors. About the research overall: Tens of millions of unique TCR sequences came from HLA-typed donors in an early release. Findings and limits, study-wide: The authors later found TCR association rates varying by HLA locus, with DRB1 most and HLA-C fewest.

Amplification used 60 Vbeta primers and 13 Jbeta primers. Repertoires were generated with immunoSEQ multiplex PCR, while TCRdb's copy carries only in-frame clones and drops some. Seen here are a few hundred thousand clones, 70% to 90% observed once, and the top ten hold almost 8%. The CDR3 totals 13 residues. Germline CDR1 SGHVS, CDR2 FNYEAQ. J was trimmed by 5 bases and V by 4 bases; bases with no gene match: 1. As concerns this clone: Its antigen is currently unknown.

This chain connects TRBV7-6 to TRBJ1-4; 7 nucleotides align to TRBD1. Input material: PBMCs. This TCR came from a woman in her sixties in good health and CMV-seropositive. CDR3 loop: CASSSDRNEKLFF. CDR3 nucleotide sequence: TGTGCCAGCAGCTCGGACAGGAATGAAAAACTGTTTTTT.